This record concerns one T cell receptor beta chain sequence. What it binds is not known. Treatment: oral pan-JAK inhibitor, 5-10 mg twice daily. The data derive from a study of CD8+ T cells in alopecia areata. Study in general: Treated patients received oral tofacitinib, 5 to 10 mg twice daily. Findings and limits, study-wide: Normal scalp showed lower clonality than lesional scalp, especially alopecia totalis/universalis. On tofacitinib, scalp and blood still held many of the expanded lesional clones.

Sequencing used cDNA as its template, made by extracting RNA and reverse transcribing it. Using immunoSEQ multiplex PCR, the repertoire was profiled, and TCRdb retains in-frame clones only, with some absent. This table holds 150,000 to 200,000 clones, around three fifths found once. This CDR3 has 13 amino acids. The germline V and J ends were trimmed by 3 bases and 6 bases, with 12 bases remaining between them. Germline V lookup: CDR1 SQVTM, CDR2 ANQGSEA. Sample: CD4+ T cells sorted from blood, taken at week 24, from a patient treated with tofacitinib. The chain uses TRBV29-1 and TRBJ1-5, with no clear D. This sequence originates from a human donor with alopecia areata. CDR3 sequence: CSVESGYGQPQHF. CDR3 bases: TGCAGCGTTGAGTCGGGGTATGGTCAGCCCCAGCATTTT.